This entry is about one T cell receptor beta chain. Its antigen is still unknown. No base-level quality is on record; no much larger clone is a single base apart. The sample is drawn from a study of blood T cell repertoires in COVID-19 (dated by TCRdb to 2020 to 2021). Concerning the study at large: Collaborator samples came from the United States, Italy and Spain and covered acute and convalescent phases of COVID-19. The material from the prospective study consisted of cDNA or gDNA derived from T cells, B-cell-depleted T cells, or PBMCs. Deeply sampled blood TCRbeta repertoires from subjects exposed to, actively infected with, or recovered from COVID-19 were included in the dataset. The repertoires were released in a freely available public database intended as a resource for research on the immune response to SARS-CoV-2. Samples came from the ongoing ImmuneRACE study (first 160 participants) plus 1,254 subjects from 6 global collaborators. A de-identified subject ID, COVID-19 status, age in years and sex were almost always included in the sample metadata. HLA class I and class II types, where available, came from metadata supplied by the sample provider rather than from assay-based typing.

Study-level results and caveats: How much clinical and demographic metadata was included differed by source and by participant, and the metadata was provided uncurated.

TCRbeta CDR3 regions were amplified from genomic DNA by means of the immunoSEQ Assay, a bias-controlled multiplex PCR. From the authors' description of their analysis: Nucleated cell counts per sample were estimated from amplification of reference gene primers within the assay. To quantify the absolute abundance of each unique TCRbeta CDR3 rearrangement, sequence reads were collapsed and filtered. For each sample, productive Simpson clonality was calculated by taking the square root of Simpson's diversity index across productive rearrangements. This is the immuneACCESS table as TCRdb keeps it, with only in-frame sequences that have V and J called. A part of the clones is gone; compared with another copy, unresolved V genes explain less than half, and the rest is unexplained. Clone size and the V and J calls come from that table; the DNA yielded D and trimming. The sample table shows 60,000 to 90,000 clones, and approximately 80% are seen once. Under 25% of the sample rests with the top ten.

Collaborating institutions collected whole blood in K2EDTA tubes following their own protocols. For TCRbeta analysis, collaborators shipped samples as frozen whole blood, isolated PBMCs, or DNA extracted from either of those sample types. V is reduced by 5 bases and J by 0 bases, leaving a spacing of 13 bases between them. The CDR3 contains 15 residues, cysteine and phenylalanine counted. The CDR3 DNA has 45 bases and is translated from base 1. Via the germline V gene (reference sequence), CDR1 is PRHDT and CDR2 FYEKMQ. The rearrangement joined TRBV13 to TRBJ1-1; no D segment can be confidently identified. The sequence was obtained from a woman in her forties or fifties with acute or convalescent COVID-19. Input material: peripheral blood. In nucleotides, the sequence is TGTGCCAGCAGCCGGGTCCGGGATGTGAACACTGAAGCTTTCTTT. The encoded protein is CASSRVRDVNTEAFF.